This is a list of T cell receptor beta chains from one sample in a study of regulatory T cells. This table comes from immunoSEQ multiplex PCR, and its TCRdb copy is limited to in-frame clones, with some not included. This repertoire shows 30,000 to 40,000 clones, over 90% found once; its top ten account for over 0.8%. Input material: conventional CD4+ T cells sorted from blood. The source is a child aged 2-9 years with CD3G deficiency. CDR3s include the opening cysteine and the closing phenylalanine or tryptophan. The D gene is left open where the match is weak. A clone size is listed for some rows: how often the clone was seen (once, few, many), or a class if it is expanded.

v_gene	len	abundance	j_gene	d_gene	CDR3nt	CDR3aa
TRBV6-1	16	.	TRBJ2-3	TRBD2	TGTGCCAGCAGTGAATCCAGCGGGGCTATCACAGATACGCAGTATTTT	CASSESSGAITDTQYF
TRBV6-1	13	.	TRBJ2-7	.	TGTGCCAGCAGTGACAGGGTTGGCTACGAGCAGTACTTC	CASSDRVGYEQYF
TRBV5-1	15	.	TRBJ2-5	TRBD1	TGCGCCAGCAGCTTAGACAGGGTAGGGCAAGAGACCCAGTACTTC	CASSLDRVGQETQYF
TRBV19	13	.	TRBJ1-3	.	TGTGCCAGTAGTCCTGGAATAGGAAACACCATATATTTT	CASSPGIGNTIYF
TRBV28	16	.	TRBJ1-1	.	TGTGCCAGCAGTCCACAGGGCCAAGGAAGGGGCACTGAAGCTTTCTTT	CASSPQGQGRGTEAFF
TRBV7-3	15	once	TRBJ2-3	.	TGTGCCAGCAGCTTGGGGTCGTGGAAAACAGATACGCAGTATTTT	CASSLGSWKTDTQYF
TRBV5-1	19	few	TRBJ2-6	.	TGCGCCAGCAGCTTGGCCCTCCAGGGGTCATCCTCTGGGGCCAACGTCCTGACTTTC	CASSLALQGSSSGANVLTF
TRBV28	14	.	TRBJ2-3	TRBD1	TGTGCCAGCAGGACAGGGGGAAGCACAGATACGCAGTATTTT	CASRTGGSTDTQYF
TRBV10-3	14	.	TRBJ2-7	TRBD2	TGTGCCATCAGCCAAGCGGGAGGGTCCTACGAGCAGTACTTC	CAISQAGGSYEQYF
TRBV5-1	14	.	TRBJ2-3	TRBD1	TGCGCCAGCAGCAAGACAGGGCCGACAGATACGCAGTATTTT	CASSKTGPTDTQYF
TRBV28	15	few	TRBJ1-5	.	TGTGCCAGCAGTACCCTACTCGGGGGCGGGCAGCCCCAGCATTTT	CASSTLLGGGQPQHF
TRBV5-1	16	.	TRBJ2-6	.	TGCGCCAGCAGCCGAACAGGGTCATCTGGGGCCAACGTCCTGACTTTC	CASSRTGSSGANVLTF
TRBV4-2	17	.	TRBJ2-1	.	TGTGCCAGCAGCCAAGACGGGCAACGGGAGTTGGGTGGTGAGCAGTTCTTC	CASSQDGQRELGGEQFF
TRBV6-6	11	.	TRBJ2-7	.	TGTGCCAGCAGGACCAATTACGAGCAGTACTTC	CASRTNYEQYF
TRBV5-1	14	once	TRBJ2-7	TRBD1	TGCGCCAGCCGAAAAGGGACAGGGAACGACGAGCAGTACTTC	CASRKGTGNDEQYF
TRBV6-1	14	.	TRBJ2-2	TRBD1	TGTGCCAGCAGTGCCGGGACAGTGACCGGGGAGCTGTTTTTT	CASSAGTVTGELFF
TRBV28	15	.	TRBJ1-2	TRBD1	TGTGCCAGCAGTTTATCAGCGACAGGGATGACGCGCTACACCTTC	CASSLSATGMTRYTF
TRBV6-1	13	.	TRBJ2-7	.	TGTGCCAGCAGTGAAGCGCTAACTGAGAAGCAGTACTTC	CASSEALTEKQYF
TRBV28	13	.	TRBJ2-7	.	TGTGCCAGCGGTTCGGTGGTCTCCTACGAGCAGTACTTC	CASGSVVSYEQYF
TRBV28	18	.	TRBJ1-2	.	TGTGCCAGCAGCCATTCGTTCCGACCGACTACTAGAGACTATGGCTACACCTTC	CASSHSFRPTTRDYGYTF
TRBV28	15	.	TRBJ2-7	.	TGTGCCAGCAGTGCTCCAGGGGGAGGCTCCTACGAGCAGTACTTC	CASSAPGGGSYEQYF
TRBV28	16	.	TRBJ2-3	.	TGTGCCAGCAGTTCCTTTTCGACGGGTATAGGAGATACGCAGTATTTT	CASSSFSTGIGDTQYF
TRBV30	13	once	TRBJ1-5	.	TGTGCCTGGAGTCTAACAGCAGATCAGCCCCAGCATTTT	CAWSLTADQPQHF
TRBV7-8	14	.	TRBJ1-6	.	TGTGCCAGCAGCTTCCGGGGCAGAAATTCACCCCTCCACTTT	CASSFRGRNSPLHF
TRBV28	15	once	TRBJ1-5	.	TGTGCCAGCAGTTTAAAGGGCTGGAGCAATCAGCCCCAGCATTTT	CASSLKGWSNQPQHF
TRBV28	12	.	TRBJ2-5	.	TGTGCCAGCAGTTTAGCCGAAGAGACCCAGTACTTC	CASSLAEETQYF
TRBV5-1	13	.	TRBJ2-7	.	TGCGCCAGCAGCTCCCAATCAGGGTCCGAGCAGTACTTC	CASSSQSGSEQYF
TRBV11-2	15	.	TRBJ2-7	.	TGTGCCAGCAGCTTAGAACGGGGGGCCCCCTACGAGCAGTACTTC	CASSLERGAPYEQYF
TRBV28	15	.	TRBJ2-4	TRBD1	TGTGCCAGCAGCCCAGGGGGCCTAGGCAAAAACATTCAGTACTTC	CASSPGGLGKNIQYF
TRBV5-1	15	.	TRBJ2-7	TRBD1	TGCGCCAGCAGCCGGGGACAGGGTCGGACCTACGAGCAGTACTTC	CASSRGQGRTYEQYF